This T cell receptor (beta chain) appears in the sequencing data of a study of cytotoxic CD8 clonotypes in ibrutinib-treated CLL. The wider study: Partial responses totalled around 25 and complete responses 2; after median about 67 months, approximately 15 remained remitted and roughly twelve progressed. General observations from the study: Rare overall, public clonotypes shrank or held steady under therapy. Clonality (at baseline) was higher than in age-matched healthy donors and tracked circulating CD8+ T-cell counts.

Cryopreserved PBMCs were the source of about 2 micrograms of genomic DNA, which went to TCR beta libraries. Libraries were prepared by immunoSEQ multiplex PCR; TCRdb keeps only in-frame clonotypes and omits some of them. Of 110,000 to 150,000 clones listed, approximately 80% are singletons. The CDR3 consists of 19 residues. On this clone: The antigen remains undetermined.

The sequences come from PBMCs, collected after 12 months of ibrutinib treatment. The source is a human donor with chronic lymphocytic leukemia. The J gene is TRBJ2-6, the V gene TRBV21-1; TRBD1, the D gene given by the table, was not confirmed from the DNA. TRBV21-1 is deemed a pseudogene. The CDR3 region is CASSKGTGSFHPGANVLTF. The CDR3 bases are TGTGCCAGCAGCAAAGGGACAGGGAGTTTTCACCCTGGGGCCAACGTCCTGACTTTC.